This entry concerns a single T cell receptor (beta chain). The germline V gene encodes CDR1 SGHNT and CDR2 YYREEE (reference sequence). This CDR3 is 14 amino acids long. V trimming: 3 bases; J trimming: 5 bases; junction bases outside the gene matches: 4. This sample stems from a study of blood T cell repertoires in COVID-19. The wider study: The cDNA or gDNA used as material had been derived from T cells, B-cell-depleted T cells, or PBMCs.

Sequencing was performed with immunoSEQ multiplex PCR; in TCRdb, only in-frame clones are kept and a portion is missing. The data show hundreds of thousands of clones, with roughly 85% seen just once and around 7.8% held by the top ten. Sequenced: peripheral blood. This chain joins TRBV5-4 and TRBJ2-5; 10 bases match TRBD2. The receptor comes from a human donor in a cohort sampled during active COVID-19. DNA for the CDR3: TGTGCCAGCAGCTGGACTAGCGGTATGGAGACCCAGTACTTC. This codes for CASSWTSGMETQYF. Full variable domain (outside the CDR3, taken from reference TRBV5-4 and TRBJ2-5): ETGVTQSPTHLIKTRGQQVTLRCSSQSGHNTVSWYQQALGQGPQFIFQYYREEENGRGNFPPRFSGLQFPNYSSELNVNALELDDSALYLCASSWTSGMETQYFGPGTRLLVL.